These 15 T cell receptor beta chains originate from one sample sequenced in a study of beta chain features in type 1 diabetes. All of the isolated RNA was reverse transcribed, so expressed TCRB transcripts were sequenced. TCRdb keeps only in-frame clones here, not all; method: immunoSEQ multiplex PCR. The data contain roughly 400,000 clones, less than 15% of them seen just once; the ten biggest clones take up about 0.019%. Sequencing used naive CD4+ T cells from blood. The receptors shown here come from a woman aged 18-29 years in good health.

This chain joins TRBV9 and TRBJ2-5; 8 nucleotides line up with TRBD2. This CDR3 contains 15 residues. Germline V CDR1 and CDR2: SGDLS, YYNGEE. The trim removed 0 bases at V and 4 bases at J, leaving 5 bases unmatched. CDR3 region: CASSVALAERETQYF. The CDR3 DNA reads TGTGCCAGCAGCGTAGCACTAGCGGAGAGAGAGACCCAGTACTTC. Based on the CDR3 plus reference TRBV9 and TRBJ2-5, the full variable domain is DSGVTQTPKHLITATGQRVTLRCSPRSGDLSVYWYQQSLDQGLQFLIQYYNGEERAKGNILERFSAQQFPDLHSELNLSSLELGDSALYFCASSVALAERETQYFGPGTRLLVL.

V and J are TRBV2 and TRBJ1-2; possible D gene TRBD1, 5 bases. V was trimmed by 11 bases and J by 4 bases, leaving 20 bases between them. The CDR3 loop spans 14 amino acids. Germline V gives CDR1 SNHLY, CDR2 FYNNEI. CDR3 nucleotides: TGTGCCGGGAGGGCTTGGGGGAGATCCTATGGCTACACCTTC. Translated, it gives CAGRAWGRSYGYTF.

Here the CDR3 DNA reads TGTGCCTGGAACAGGGGGCCTGGGGCCAACGTCCTGACTTTC. Translated: CAWNRGPGANVLTF. The gene calls are TRBV30 and TRBJ2-6; 9 bases agree with TRBD1. After removal of 4 bases from V and 2 bases from J, the junction contained 0 bases not matched to a gene. Per the germline V gene, CDR1 is GTSNPN and CDR2 is SVGIG (reference sequence). The length of the CDR3 is 14 residues.

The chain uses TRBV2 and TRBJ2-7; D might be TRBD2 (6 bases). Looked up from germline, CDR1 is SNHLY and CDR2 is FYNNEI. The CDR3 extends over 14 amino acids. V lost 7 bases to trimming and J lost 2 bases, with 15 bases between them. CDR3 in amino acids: CASNRGRSTYEQYF. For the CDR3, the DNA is TGTGCCAGCAACCGGGGGAGGTCCACCTACGAGCAGTACTTC.

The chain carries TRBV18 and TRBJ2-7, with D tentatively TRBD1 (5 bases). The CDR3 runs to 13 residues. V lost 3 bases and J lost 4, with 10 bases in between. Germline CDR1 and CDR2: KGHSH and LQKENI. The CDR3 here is CASSPLKGYEQYF. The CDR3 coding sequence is TGTGCCAGCTCACCTCTTAAGGGGTACGAGCAGTACTTC.

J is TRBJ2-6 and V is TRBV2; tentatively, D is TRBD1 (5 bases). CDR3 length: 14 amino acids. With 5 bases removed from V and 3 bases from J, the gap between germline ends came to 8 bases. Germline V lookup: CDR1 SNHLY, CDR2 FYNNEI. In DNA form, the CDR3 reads TGTGCCAGCAGTACTCAGGGTGGGGCCAACGTCCTGACTTTC. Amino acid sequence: CASSTQGGANVLTF.

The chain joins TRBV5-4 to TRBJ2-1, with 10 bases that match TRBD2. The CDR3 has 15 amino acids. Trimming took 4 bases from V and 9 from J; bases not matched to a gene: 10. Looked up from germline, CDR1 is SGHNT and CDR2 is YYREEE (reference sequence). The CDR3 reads CASSKAAGGIVEQFF. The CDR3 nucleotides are TGTGCCAGCAGCAAGGCAGCGGGAGGGATTGTTGAGCAGTTCTTC.

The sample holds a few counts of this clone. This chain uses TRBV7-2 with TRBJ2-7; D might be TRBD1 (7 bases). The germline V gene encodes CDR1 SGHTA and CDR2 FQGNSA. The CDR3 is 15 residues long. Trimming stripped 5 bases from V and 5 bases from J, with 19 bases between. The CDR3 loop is CASSRAGGGYHEQYF. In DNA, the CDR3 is TGTGCCAGCAGCCGGGCAGGAGGGGGCTACCACGAGCAGTACTTC.

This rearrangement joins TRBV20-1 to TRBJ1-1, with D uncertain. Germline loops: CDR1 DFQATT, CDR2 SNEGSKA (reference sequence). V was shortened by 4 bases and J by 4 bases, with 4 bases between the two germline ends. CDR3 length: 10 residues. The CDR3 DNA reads TGCAGTGCTACATCCACTGAAGCTTTCTTT. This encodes CSATSTEAFF.

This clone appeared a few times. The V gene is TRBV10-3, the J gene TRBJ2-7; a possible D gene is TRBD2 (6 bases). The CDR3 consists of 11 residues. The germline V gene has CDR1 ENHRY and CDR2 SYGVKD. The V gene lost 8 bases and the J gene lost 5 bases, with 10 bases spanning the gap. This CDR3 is CAIAGSHEQYF. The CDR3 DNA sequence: TGTGCCATCGCCGGGAGCCACGAGCAGTACTTC.

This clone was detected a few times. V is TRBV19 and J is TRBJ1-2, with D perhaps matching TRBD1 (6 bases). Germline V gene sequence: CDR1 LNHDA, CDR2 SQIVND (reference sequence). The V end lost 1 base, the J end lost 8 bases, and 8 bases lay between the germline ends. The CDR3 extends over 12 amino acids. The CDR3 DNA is TGTGCCAGTAGTATAGTGGGACACGGCTACACCTTC. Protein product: CASSIVGHGYTF.

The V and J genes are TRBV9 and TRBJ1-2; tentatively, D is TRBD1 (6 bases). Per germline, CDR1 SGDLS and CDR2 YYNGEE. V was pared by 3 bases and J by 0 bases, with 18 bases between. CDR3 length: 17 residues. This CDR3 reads CASSEGPARGANYGYTF. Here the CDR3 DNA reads TGTGCCAGCAGCGAGGGACCAGCCAGGGGTGCTAACTATGGCTACACCTTC. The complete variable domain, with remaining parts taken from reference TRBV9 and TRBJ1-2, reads DSGVTQTPKHLITATGQRVTLRCSPRSGDLSVYWYQQSLDQGLQFLIQYYNGEERAKGNILERFSAQQFPDLHSELNLSSLELGDSALYFCASSEGPARGANYGYTFGSGTRLTVV.

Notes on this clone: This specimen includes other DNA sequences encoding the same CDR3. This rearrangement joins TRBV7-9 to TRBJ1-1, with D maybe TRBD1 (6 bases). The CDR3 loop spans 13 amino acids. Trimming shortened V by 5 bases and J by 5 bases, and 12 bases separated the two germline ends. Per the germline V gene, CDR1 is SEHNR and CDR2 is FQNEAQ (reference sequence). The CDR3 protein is CASSLQGRTEAFF. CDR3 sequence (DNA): TGTGCCAGCAGCCTACAGGGCAGAACTGAAGCTTTCTTT. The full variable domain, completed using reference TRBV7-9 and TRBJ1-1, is DTGVSQNPRHKITKRGQNVTFRCDPISEHNRLYWYRQTLGQGPEFLTYFQNEAQLEKSRLLSDRFSAERPKGSFSTLEIQRTEQGDSAMYLCASSLQGRTEAFFGQGTRLTVV.

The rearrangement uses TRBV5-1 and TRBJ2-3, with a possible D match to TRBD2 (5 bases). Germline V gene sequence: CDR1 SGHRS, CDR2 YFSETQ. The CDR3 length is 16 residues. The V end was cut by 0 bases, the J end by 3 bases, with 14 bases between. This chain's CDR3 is CASSLVPGVSTDTQYF. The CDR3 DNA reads TGCGCCAGCAGCTTGGTTCCCGGGGTCTCAACAGATACGCAGTATTTT. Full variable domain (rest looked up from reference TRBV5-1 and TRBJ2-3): KAGVTQTPRYLIKTRGQQVTLSCSPISGHRSVSWYQQTPGQGLQFLFEYFSETQRNKGNFPGRFSGRQFSNSRSEMNVSTLELGDSALYLCASSLVPGVSTDTQYFGPGTRLTVL.

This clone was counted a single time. The CDR3 DNA reads as TGTGCCAGCAGTTTAAAGGGGAGGTTCTATGGCTACACCTTC. Protein: CASSLKGRFYGYTF. The chain couples TRBV28 to TRBJ1-2; a weak D match, TRBD1 (5 bases). V lost 2 bases, J lost 4 bases, and 11 bases lay in between. Germline CDR1 reads MDHEN; CDR2 reads SYDVKM. CDR3 length: 14 amino acids.